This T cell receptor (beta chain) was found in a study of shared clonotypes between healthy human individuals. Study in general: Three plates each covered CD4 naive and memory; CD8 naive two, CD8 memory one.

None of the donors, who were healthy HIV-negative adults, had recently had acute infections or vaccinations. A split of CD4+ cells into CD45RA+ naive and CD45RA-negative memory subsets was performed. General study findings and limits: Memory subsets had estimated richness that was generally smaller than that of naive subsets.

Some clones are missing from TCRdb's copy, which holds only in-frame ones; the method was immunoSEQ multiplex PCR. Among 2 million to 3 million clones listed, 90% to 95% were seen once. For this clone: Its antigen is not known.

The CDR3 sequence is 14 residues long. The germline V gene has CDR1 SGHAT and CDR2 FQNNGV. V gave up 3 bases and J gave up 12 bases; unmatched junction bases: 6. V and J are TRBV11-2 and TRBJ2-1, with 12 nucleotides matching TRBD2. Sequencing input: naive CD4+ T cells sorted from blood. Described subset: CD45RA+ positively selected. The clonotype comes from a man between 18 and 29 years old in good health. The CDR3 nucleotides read TGTGCCAGCAGCTTGCCTGAACTAGCGGGGGGGCAGTTCTTC. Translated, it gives CASSLPELAGGQFF.